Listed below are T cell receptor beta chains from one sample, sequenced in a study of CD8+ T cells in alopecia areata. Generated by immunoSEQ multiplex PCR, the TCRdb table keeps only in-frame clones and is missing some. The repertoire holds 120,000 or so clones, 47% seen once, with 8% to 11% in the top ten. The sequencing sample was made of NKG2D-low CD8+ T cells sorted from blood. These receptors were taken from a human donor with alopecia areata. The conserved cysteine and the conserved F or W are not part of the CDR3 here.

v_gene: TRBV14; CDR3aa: ASSPWTVATNEQF
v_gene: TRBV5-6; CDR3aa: ASRRDRGRNEQF
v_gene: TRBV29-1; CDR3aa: SVEEGVGGYT
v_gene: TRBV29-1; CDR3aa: SALDRGQLF
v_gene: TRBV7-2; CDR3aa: ATGRTGVETQY
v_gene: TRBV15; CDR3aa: ATNPGLAGGYNEQF
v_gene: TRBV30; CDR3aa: AWMTITNTGELF
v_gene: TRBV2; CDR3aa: ASSEGPTVQETQY
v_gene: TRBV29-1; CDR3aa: SGRGGTGELF
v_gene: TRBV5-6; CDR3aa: ASSLASNQPQH
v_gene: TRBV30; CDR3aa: AWSVRGSSYNEQF
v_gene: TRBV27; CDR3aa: ASSAPSTGNTQY
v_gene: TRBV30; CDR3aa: AWIMLAGETV
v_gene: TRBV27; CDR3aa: ASGGAAGELF
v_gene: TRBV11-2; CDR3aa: ASSAPLAGGPTDTQY
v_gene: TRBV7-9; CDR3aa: ASSFSSGQETQC
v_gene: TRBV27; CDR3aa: ASSPTAGAGTEAF
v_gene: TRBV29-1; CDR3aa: SVAGGGFYEQF
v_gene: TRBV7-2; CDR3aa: ASESGTSGMSYEQY
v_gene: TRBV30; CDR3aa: AWSGDRGGEQF
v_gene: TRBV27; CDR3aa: ASSLLGHEQY
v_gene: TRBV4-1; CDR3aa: ASCGGNEQY
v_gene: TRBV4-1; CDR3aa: ASSQETGGATGEQY
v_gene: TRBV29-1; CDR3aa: SVVTGEGQY
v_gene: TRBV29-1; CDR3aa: SVDPSDNYGYT
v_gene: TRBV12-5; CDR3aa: ASGFVISGAINEQF
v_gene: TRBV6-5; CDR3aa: ASSLTGAGQPQH
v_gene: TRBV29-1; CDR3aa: SATGTGGPYGYT
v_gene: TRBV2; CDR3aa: AIRRARETQY
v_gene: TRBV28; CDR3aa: ASSSLGDTQY
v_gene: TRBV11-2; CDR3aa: ASSRQDHQWGYT
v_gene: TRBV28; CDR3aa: ASTPPSNQPQH
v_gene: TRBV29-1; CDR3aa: SVEGGEVDTQY
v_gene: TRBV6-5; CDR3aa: ASSWDSVTGELF
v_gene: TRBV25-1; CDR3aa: ASSESGYLSYQETQY
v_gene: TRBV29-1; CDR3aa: SVIWPGQGAYEQY
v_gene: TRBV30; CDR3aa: AWSVGSYEQY
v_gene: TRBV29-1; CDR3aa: SVGSGEGKGGYT
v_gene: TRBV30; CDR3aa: AWSFGTANTEAF
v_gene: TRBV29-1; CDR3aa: SDRQDSNYGYT
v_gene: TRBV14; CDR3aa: ASSQVNAAYEQY
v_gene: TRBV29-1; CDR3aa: SVDAGRPQY
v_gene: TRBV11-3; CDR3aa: ASSQNQQGWSTGELF
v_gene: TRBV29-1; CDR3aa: SVEGDYEQY
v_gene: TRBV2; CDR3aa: ASSGPPLH
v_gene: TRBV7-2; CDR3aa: ASSLALGTDTQY